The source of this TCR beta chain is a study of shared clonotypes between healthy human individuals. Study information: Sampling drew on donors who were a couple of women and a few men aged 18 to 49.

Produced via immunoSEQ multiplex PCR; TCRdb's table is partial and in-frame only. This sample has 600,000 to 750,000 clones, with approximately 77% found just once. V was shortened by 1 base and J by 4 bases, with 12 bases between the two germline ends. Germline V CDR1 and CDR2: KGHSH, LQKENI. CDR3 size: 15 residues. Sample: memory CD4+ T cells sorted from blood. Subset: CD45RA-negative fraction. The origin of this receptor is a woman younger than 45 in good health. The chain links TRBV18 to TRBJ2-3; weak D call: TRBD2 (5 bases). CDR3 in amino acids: CASSPRSEEADTQYF. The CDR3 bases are TGTGCCAGCTCACCACGGTCGGAGGAGGCAGATACGCAGTATTTT.